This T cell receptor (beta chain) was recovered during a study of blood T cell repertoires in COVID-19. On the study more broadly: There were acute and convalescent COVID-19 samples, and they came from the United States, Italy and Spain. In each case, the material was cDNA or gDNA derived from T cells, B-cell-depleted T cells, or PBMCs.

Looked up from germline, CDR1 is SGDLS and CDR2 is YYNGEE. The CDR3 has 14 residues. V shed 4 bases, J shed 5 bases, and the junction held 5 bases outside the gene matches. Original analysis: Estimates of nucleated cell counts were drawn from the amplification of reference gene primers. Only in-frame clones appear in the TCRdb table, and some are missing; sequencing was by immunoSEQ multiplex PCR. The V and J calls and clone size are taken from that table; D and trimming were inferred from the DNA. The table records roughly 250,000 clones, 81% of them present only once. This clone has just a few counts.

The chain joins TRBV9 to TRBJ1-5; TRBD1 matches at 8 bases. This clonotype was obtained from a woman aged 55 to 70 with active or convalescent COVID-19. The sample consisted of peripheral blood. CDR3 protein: CASSSQGGHQPQHF. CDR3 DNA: TGTGCCAGCAGCTCACAGGGGGGACATCAGCCCCAGCATTTT. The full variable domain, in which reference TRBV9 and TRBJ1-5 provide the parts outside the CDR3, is DSGVTQTPKHLITATGQRVTLRCSPRSGDLSVYWYQQSLDQGLQFLIQYYNGEERAKGNILERFSAQQFPDLHSELNLSSLELGDSALYFCASSSQGGHQPQHFGDGTRLSIL.